One sample yielded the 15 T cell receptor beta chains listed below, sequenced in a study of shared clonotypes between healthy human individuals. The repertoire was sequenced with immunoSEQ multiplex PCR; TCRdb's copy has only in-frame clones and lacks some. The sample shows approximately 2,300,000 clones, about 90% of them seen only once. Sample: naive CD4+ T cells from PBMCs. Specified subset: CD45RA+ positively selected. These receptors came from a man in his late teens or twenties in good health. Some clones in this sample may be carry-over from other donors' samples.

The V and J genes are TRBV30 and TRBJ2-3; 7 positions agree with TRBD2. Germline CDR1 GTSNPN, CDR2 SVGIG (reference sequence). This CDR3 contains 15 residues. Germline trimming cut 0 bases from V and 0 bases from J; bases unmatched to any gene: 3. CDR3 coding DNA: TGTGCCTGGAGTGTCACTAGCGATAGCACAGATACGCAGTATTTT. It translates to CAWSVTSDSTDTQYF. Drawing the rest from reference TRBV30 and TRBJ2-3, the complete variable domain is SQTIHQWPATLVQPVGSPLSLECTVEGTSNPNLYWYRQAAGRGLQLLFYSVGIGQISSEVPQNLSASRPQDRQFILSSKKLLLSDSGFYLCAWSVTSDSTDTQYFGPGTRLTVL.

This chain connects TRBV7-9 to TRBJ2-3; tentatively, D is TRBD1 or TRBD2 (6 bases each). Germline V gene data show CDR1 as SEHNR and CDR2 as FQNEAQ (reference sequence). V was cut by 2 bases and J by 3 bases, with 12 bases left in between. The CDR3 has 15 residues. In nucleotides, the CDR3 is TGTGCCAGCAGCTTAATGCAGGGGACTACAGATACGCAGTATTTT. Protein: CASSLMQGTTDTQYF. Using reference TRBV7-9 and TRBJ2-3 for the parts outside the CDR3, the full variable domain is DTGVSQNPRHKITKRGQNVTFRCDPISEHNRLYWYRQTLGQGPEFLTYFQNEAQLEKSRLLSDRFSAERPKGSFSTLEIQRTEQGDSAMYLCASSLMQGTTDTQYFGPGTRLTVL.

The rearrangement joins TRBV18 to TRBJ2-5; no clear D gene. The CDR3 loop spans 11 amino acids. V lost 6 bases, J lost 5 bases, and 7 bases lay in between. Germline lookup yields CDR1 KGHSH and CDR2 LQKENI. The CDR3 here is CASSEAETQYF. CDR3 DNA sequence: TGTGCCAGCTCGGAAGCGGAGACCCAGTACTTC.

The chain uses TRBV30 and TRBJ2-7, with TRBD2 identical over 7 bases. The CDR3 has 13 residues. Trimming cost V 8 bases and J 0 bases; bases outside gene matches: 7. The germline V gene encodes CDR1 GTSNPN and CDR2 SVGIG (reference sequence). CDR3 DNA sequence: TGTGCCGGGGAGGGTAGGACCTCCTACGAGCAGTACTTC. Protein sequence: CAGEGRTSYEQYF.

The table lists this clone with a count of one. This sample includes further DNA sequences coding for the same CDR3. This chain connects TRBV5-1 to TRBJ1-4, with TRBD1 as a possible D gene (6 bases). V was pared by 1 base and J by 8 bases, with 12 bases between. Germline loops: CDR1 SGHRS, CDR2 YFSETQ. CDR3 length: 14 amino acids. The DNA for the CDR3 is TGCGCCAGCAGCTTGACAGGGTTAGGAGAAAAACTGTTTTTT. Amino acid sequence: CASSLTGLGEKLFF.

This CDR3 reads CATGQGTYGYTF. The CDR3 DNA follows: TGTGCCACCGGACAGGGGACCTATGGCTACACCTTC. The rearrangement joins TRBV28 to TRBJ1-2; 9 bases fit TRBD1. Germline V lookup: CDR1 MDHEN, CDR2 SYDVKM. V lost 10 bases to trimming and J lost 4 bases; unmatched junction nucleotides: 4. The length of the CDR3 is 12 residues.

The chain is built from TRBV7-3 and TRBJ2-3, with 16 bases fitting TRBD2. CDR3 length equals 18 residues. The V gene's germline CDR1 is SGHTA and CDR2 FQGTGA. V dropped 5 bases and J dropped 3; count of bases not matched to a gene: 8. The DNA of the CDR3 is TGTGCCAGCAGCCCAGCGGGGGGACTAGCGGGAGGGACAGATACGCAGTATTTT. Translation: CASSPAGGLAGGTDTQYF.

The gene calls are TRBV5-4 and TRBJ2-1; a possible D gene is TRBD2 (5 bases). Germline V lookup: CDR1 SGHNT, CDR2 YYREEE (reference sequence). Trimming removed 1 base at V and 2 bases at J, with 7 bases between. CDR3 length: 14 residues. The CDR3: CASSLQAAYNEQFF. Written as DNA, the CDR3 is TGTGCCAGCAGCTTGCAAGCGGCCTACAATGAGCAGTTCTTC.

Turning to this clone: The junction does not match germline at one end; this may be a read error. The chain combines TRBV5-1 with TRBJ2-1, with D perhaps matching TRBD2 (6 bases). Per the germline V gene, CDR1 is SGHRS and CDR2 is YFSETQ. The CDR3 extends over 12 amino acids. The CDR3 DNA reads TGCGCCAGCAGTTTGGGACTTGAGCAGCAGTTCTTC. Translated: CASSLGLEQQFF.

The chain is built from TRBV5-1 and TRBJ2-7; 8 positions match TRBD2. Losses at the gene ends were 2 bases for V and 3 bases for J; bases not matched to a gene: 7. From germline, CDR1 is SGHRS and CDR2 YFSETQ. The length of the CDR3 is 15 residues. The CDR3 loop reads CASSLTGTSIYEQYF. In nucleotides, the CDR3 is TGCGCCAGCAGCTTAACCGGGACTAGTATCTACGAGCAGTACTTC.

The CDR3 loop is CASSLGGTSGANVLTF. In DNA, the CDR3 is TGTGCCAGCAGCTTAGGAGGTACCTCTGGGGCCAACGTCCTGACTTTC. This chain links TRBV7-2 with TRBJ2-6, with D unclear. Germline loops: CDR1 SGHTA, CDR2 FQGNSA. The CDR3 spans 16 residues. Trimming cost V 1 base and J 0 bases, with 7 bases left between them.

This chain connects TRBV27 to TRBJ2-3; 15 nucleotides agree with TRBD2. V dropped 6 bases and J dropped 6; count of bases not matched to a gene: 10. In germline, CDR1 is MNHEY, CDR2 SMNVEV (reference sequence). The CDR3 sequence is 17 residues long. CDR3 bases: TGTGCCAGCAGCCTACCAGGACTAGCGGGAGGGGGGGATACGCAGTATTTT. Protein product: CASSLPGLAGGGDTQYF.

This chain joins TRBV6-6 and TRBJ2-2; D gene uncertain. This CDR3 has 16 amino acids. V was cut by 7 bases and J by 0 bases, with 15 bases left in between. Germline V CDR1 and CDR2: MNHNY, SVGAGI (reference sequence). The CDR3 protein is CASTKPPATNTGELFF. The CDR3 region has the DNA TGTGCCAGCACCAAACCCCCCGCTACGAACACCGGGGAGCTGTTTTTT.

This rearrangement joins TRBV5-1 to TRBJ2-5; D possibly corresponds to TRBD1 (6 bases). The CDR3 has 13 amino acids. Germline-derived CDR1 and CDR2 are SGHRS and YFSETQ. Trimming took 4 bases from V and 4 from J, leaving 11 bases between them. For the CDR3, the DNA is TGCGCCAGCAGCAGAACAGGGACAGAGACCCAGTACTTC. It codes for CASSRTGTETQYF.

The rearrangement uses TRBV28 and TRBJ2-3; 8 bases match TRBD1. Losses at the gene ends were 10 bases for V and 4 bases for J; bases not matched to a gene: 10. This CDR3 region has 14 residues. Looked up from germline, CDR1 is MDHEN and CDR2 is SYDVKM. Here the CDR3 DNA reads TGTGCCATTCGGAGACAGGGGCCCCCAGATACGCAGTATTTT. Its translation is CAIRRQGPPDTQYF. Complete variable domain (other parts from reference TRBV28 and TRBJ2-3): DVKVTQSSRYLVKRTGEKVFLECVQDMDHENMFWYRQDPGLGLRLIYFSYDVKMKEKGDIPEGYSVSREKKERFSLILESASTNQTSMYLCAIRRQGPPDTQYFGPGTRLTVL.